The entry that follows covers one TCR beta chain sequence. Its cognate antigen is unknown. The source of the sample is a study of early T cells in non-severe SARS-CoV-2 infection. Study-level background: Sequencing of unsorted whole blood was done on bulk RNA, leaving chains unpaired.

CDR1 is SNHLY and CDR2 is FYNNEI in the germline V gene. The germline V and J ends were trimmed by 7 bases and 5 bases, with 8 bases remaining between them. The CDR3 is made up of 11 amino acids. Attachment of unique molecular identifiers was made to individual cDNA molecules. MiXCR was run by TCRdb on the 5' RACE reads, yielding one entry per CDR3 protein. This table holds about 100,000 distinct CDR3 sequences, around 13% found once. The study, taken as a whole, reports: Matching against VDJdb likely underestimated virus-specific expansions, favoring anti-spike CD8.

The receptor was derived from an adult who was a healthcare worker with PCR-confirmed SARS-CoV-2 infection or an uninfected control (not recorded which). The V gene is TRBV2, the J gene TRBJ2-5; D is uncertain. The sequenced sample was whole blood. The DNA of the CDR3 is TGTGCCAGCAAGGTTCTCGAGACCCAGTACTTC. Translated: CASKVLETQYF. The complete variable domain, with remaining parts taken from reference TRBV2 and TRBJ2-5, reads EPEVTQTPSHQVTQMGQEVILRCVPISNHLYFYWYRQILGQKVEFLVSFYNNEISEKSEIFDDQFSVERPDGSNFTLKIRSTKLEDSAMYFCASKVLETQYFGPGTRLLVL.